Each of the 30 T cell receptor beta chains below was sequenced from the same sample in a study of blood T cell repertoires in COVID-19. Profiled with immunoSEQ multiplex PCR; TCRdb holds only in-frame clones, not every one. The sample gives approximately 71,000 clones, 79% of which show up once; 26% is in the top ten. The sample was peripheral blood. Receptors originate from a man aged 55-75 years with active or convalescent COVID-19.

The genes are TRBV29-1 and TRBJ2-1; TRBD2 might be the D (5 bases). Looked up from germline, CDR1 is SQVTM and CDR2 is ANQGSEA. The CDR3 has 13 amino acids. Trimming removed 6 bases at V and 0 bases at J, with 9 bases between. For the CDR3, the DNA is TGCAGCGTCACTGGGAGCTCCTACAATGAGCAGTTCTTC. Its translation: CSVTGSSYNEQFF.

The chain employs TRBV28 and TRBJ1-5, with D maybe TRBD1 (5 bases). The V end was cut by 2 bases, the J end by 0 bases, with 8 bases between. Germline lookup yields CDR1 MDHEN and CDR2 SYDVKM. The CDR3 loop spans 15 amino acids. The CDR3 loop is CASSLRGNSNQPQHF. CDR3 in DNA: TGTGCCAGCAGTTTAAGGGGAAATAGCAATCAGCCCCAGCATTTT.

The V call is TRBV6-5, the J call TRBJ1-5, with TRBD1 matching 8 bases. V dropped 4 bases and J dropped 1; count of bases not matched to a gene: 6. The CDR3 has 16 residues. Germline CDR1 reads MNHEY; CDR2 reads SVGAGI. For the CDR3, the DNA is TGTGCCAGCAGTTCCCGACAGGGGTTAAGCAATCAGCCCCAGCATTTT. Amino acids: CASSSRQGLSNQPQHF.

The chain joins TRBV4-1 to TRBJ2-7, with D perhaps matching TRBD1 (6 bases). Germline-derived CDR1 and CDR2 are MGHRA and YSYEKL. This CDR3 spans 15 amino acids. V dropped 0 bases and J dropped 1 base, with 10 bases sitting between them. CDR3 sequence (DNA): TGCGCCAGCAGCCAAGATTGGGGGCGGTCCTACGAGCAGTACTTC. Protein: CASSQDWGRSYEQYF.

This chain joins TRBV12-5 and TRBJ2-2, with 15 bases that match TRBD2. Germline V lookup: CDR1 LGHNT, CDR2 FRNRAP. The CDR3 has 21 amino acids. V shed 0 bases and J 0 bases; nucleotides not matched to a gene: 8. CDR3 nucleotide sequence: TGTGCTAGTGGTTTGGTAACCCCGGGACTAGCGGGGGGTGCGAACACCGGGGAGCTGTTTTTT. Amino acid sequence: CASGLVTPGLAGGANTGELFF.

As regards this clone: This sample includes further DNA sequences coding for the same CDR3. The genes are TRBV29-1 and TRBJ2-3, with 14 bases that match TRBD2. The CDR3 has 15 residues. V lost 6 bases and J lost 4; bases outside the gene matches: 6. CDR1 and CDR2 (germline): SQVTM, ANQGSEA. The CDR3 bases are TGCAGCGTGGCCGGACTAGCGGGGGGCTCAGATACGCAGTATTTT. Translation gives CSVAGLAGGSDTQYF.

The genes are TRBV5-4 and TRBJ1-1, with a possible D match to TRBD1 (6 bases). Germline V CDR1 and CDR2: SGHNT, YYREEE (reference sequence). The CDR3 covers 13 residues. V was trimmed by 3 bases and J by 1 base, leaving 7 bases between them. The DNA for the CDR3 is TGTGCCAGCAGCTCGGGACAGAACACTGAAGCTTTCTTT. Protein sequence: CASSSGQNTEAFF.

The chain is built from TRBV28 and TRBJ1-3; D may be TRBD1 (6 bases). CDR3 size: 15 residues. Trimming took 6 bases from V and 2 from J, leaving 14 bases between them. In germline, CDR1 is MDHEN, CDR2 SYDVKM. The CDR3 here is CASRPTGSAGNTIYF. CDR3 nucleotides: TGTGCCAGCAGACCTACAGGGTCTGCTGGAAACACCATATATTTT.

In this sample, this clone turned up once. One end of the junction fails to match germline, which may point to a read error. The rearrangement links TRBV27 to TRBJ2-7; D may be TRBD1 (6 bases). The CDR3 extends over 14 amino acids. Germline CDR1 MNHEY, CDR2 SMNVEV (reference sequence). DNA for the CDR3: TGTGCCAGCAGTTTGTACCAGGGGAGCTACGGGCAGTACTTC. Its translation: CASSLYQGSYGQYF.

The chain uses TRBV25-1 and TRBJ1-6; D ambiguous. Germline lookup yields CDR1 MGHDK and CDR2 SYGVNS. V lost 2 bases and J 10 bases, leaving 6 bases between the germline ends. This CDR3 comprises 12 residues. The CDR3 bases are TGTGCCAGCAGTGAAGGGAGATCACCCCTCCACTTT. As protein: CASSEGRSPLHF.

The rearrangement uses TRBV7-8 and TRBJ1-2; D unclear. Germline values: CDR1 SGHVS, CDR2 FQNEAQ. V shed 2 bases and J shed 5 bases, with 24 bases lying between them. This CDR3 region has 18 residues. CDR3 in DNA: TGTGCCAGCAGCTTACGAGGGTTCGGGGATATGGCAGGATATGGCTACACCTTC. As protein: CASSLRGFGDMAGYGYTF.

The rearrangement links TRBV7-3 to TRBJ1-1, with a possible D match to TRBD1 (6 bases). CDR3 length: 15 residues. Germline-derived CDR1 and CDR2 are SGHTA and FQGTGA. V lost 4 bases and J lost 4, with 16 bases in between. The CDR3 nucleotides read TGTGCCAGCAGCTCCCAGGGGAATCAGAGCACTGAAGCTTTCTTT. Translation gives CASSSQGNQSTEAFF.

A single count supports this clone. The V call is TRBV28, the J call TRBJ1-2; TRBD1 is a possible D gene (6 bases). The CDR3 is made up of 14 amino acids. Trimming stripped 11 bases from V and 7 bases from J, with 23 bases between. Germline lookup yields CDR1 MDHEN and CDR2 SYDVKM. The chain's CDR3 is CASTRQGTTTGYTF. The CDR3 bases are TGTGCCTCAACCAGGCAGGGGACCACGACTGGCTACACCTTC.

The J gene is TRBJ1-2, the V gene TRBV3-1 (or the pseudogene TRBV3-2); 8 bases map to TRBD1. The trim removed 4 bases at V and 7 bases at J, leaving 14 bases unmatched. Germline V gene lookup returns CDR1 LGHDT and CDR2 YNNKEL (reference sequence). The CDR3 contains 16 residues. The CDR3 loop is CASSLLGQGAMGGYTF. The CDR3, as DNA: TGTGCCAGCAGCCTATTGGGGCAGGGGGCAATGGGTGGCTACACCTTC.

The gene calls are TRBV4-2 and TRBJ2-7, with D possibly being TRBD2 (5 bases). There are 16 residues in the CDR3. The V end lost 0 bases, the J end lost 5 bases, and 17 bases lay between the germline ends. CDR1 and CDR2 (germline): LGHNA, YNFKEQ. CDR3 DNA: TGTGCCAGCAGCCAAGAATTGAGGGTGGAGACAAACGAGCAGTACTTC. Translated, it gives CASSQELRVETNEQYF.

V usage is TRBV5-4 and J usage is TRBJ2-1; 8 bases map to TRBD1. Germline-derived CDR1 and CDR2 are SGHNT and YYREEE (reference sequence). This CDR3 comprises 13 residues. J gave up 9 bases and V 5 bases, and 7 bases lay outside the gene matches. The CDR3 coding sequence is TGTGCCAGCAGAGAGACAGGGGTGGGTGAGCAGTTCTTC. Its protein product is CASRETGVGEQFF.

This clone was detected once. The genes are TRBV4-1 and TRBJ2-3; the match to TRBD1 covers 7 bases. The CDR3 covers 14 residues. Germline CDR1 MGHRA, CDR2 YSYEKL. V lost 6 bases and J lost 6; bases outside the gene matches: 9. CDR3 sequence reads: CASRLRQGPDTQYF. For the CDR3, the DNA is TGCGCCAGCAGACTAAGACAGGGCCCTGATACGCAGTATTTT.

This clone was observed a handful of times. The V gene is TRBV7-3, the J gene TRBJ2-7, with D possibly being TRBD2 (6 bases). This CDR3 has 14 amino acids. Germline V gives CDR1 SGHTA, CDR2 FQGTGA. V shed 1 base and J shed 7 bases, with 14 bases lying between them. The CDR3 DNA follows: TGTGCCAGCAGCTTAAGTGCGGGGCCAGGGGAGCAGTACTTC. Translation gives CASSLSAGPGEQYF.

This sequence joins TRBV28 and TRBJ1-5; D ambiguous. Germline V gene data show CDR1 as MDHEN and CDR2 as SYDVKM. The CDR3 sequence is 19 residues long. The V and J ends lost 3 bases and 0 bases respectively, with 21 bases between them. CDR3: CASSLRSPYYTYSNQPQHF. The CDR3 coding sequence is TGTGCCAGCAGTTTGAGATCCCCCTACTACACCTATAGCAATCAGCCCCAGCATTTT.

The rearrangement links TRBV5-1 to TRBJ2-3; 8 bases fit TRBD2. The V and J ends lost 4 bases and 3 bases, in that order; junction bases with no gene match: 13. From germline, CDR1 is SGHRS and CDR2 YFSETQ. The CDR3 totals 17 residues. For the CDR3, the DNA is TGCGCCAGCAGCAGTCTTCTAGCGGGTAGGGGGACAGATACGCAGTATTTT. This translates into CASSSLLAGRGTDTQYF.

In this sample, this clone turned up once. The chain has TRBV5-1 and TRBJ2-3; 7 positions agree with TRBD2. J lost 3 bases, V lost 0 bases, and 4 bases had no gene match. CDR3 length equals 15 residues. Germline CDR1 and CDR2: SGHRS and YFSETQ. The CDR3 bases are TGCGCCAGCAGCTTGGGAGCGGGGTGGACAGATACGCAGTATTTT. Encoded protein: CASSLGAGWTDTQYF. Full variable domain (outside the CDR3, taken from reference TRBV5-1 and TRBJ2-3): KAGVTQTPRYLIKTRGQQVTLSCSPISGHRSVSWYQQTPGQGLQFLFEYFSETQRNKGNFPGRFSGRQFSNSRSEMNVSTLELGDSALYLCASSLGAGWTDTQYFGPGTRLTVL.

This chain links TRBV7-2 with TRBJ1-2; possibly TRBD1 for D (5 bases). This CDR3 has 12 residues. Germline V gene sequence: CDR1 SGHTA, CDR2 FQGNSA. The germline V and J ends were trimmed by 3 bases and 14 bases, with 16 bases remaining between them. CDR3 region: CASSFDGRRTTF. The CDR3 DNA is TGTGCCAGCAGCTTTGACGGACGGCGGACAACCTTC.

This clone was seen just once. The V and J genes are TRBV7-9 and TRBJ2-7; 8 nucleotides align to TRBD1. Germline trimming cut 1 base from V and 5 bases from J; bases unmatched to any gene: 13. CDR3 length equals 17 residues. CDR1 and CDR2 (germline): SEHNR, FQNEAQ (reference sequence). Here the CDR3 DNA reads TGTGCCAGCAGCTTAGTGGCCTTTGGACAGGGTCTCAACGAGCAGTACTTC. It codes for CASSLVAFGQGLNEQYF.

A single count supports this clone. This sequence joins TRBV7-3 and TRBJ2-5; TRBD2 matches at 10 bases. The CDR3 is 14 residues long. Germline V gene sequence: CDR1 SGHTA, CDR2 FQGTGA. The V and J ends lost 5 bases and 5 bases, in that order; junction bases with no gene match: 5. This CDR3 is CASSPSGGRETQYF. In nucleotides, the CDR3 is TGTGCCAGCAGCCCTAGCGGGGGCAGGGAGACCCAGTACTTC.

This clone has more than one count but fewer than ten. The chain links TRBV25-1 to TRBJ2-1; D may be TRBD2 (6 bases). Germline assignment: CDR1 MGHDK and CDR2 SYGVNS. CDR3 length: 13 residues. Trimming cost V 6 bases and J 6 bases, with 12 bases left between them. The CDR3 DNA follows: TGTGCCAGCAGCCCGGGACTTTTCAATGAGCAGTTCTTC. Amino acid sequence: CASSPGLFNEQFF.

The chain joins TRBV19 to TRBJ1-1; 7 bases are shared with TRBD1. Germline V gene sequence: CDR1 LNHDA, CDR2 SQIVND (reference sequence). CDR3 size: 14 residues. V was clipped by 6 bases and J by 2 bases; unmatched bases: 6. The CDR3 bases are TGTGCCAGTAGGTTCACAGGGGAAAACACTGAAGCTTTCTTT. Translated, it gives CASRFTGENTEAFF.

This chain joins TRBV7-2 and TRBJ2-1, with D possibly matching TRBD2 (5 bases). Germline CDR1 and CDR2: SGHTA and FQGNSA. Trimming took 4 bases from V and 1 from J, leaving 8 bases between them. The CDR3 contains 14 residues. CDR3 coding DNA: TGTGCCAGCAGCTCCGGGATTTCCTACAATGAGCAGTTCTTC. This sequence encodes CASSSGISYNEQFF. The whole variable domain, remainder taken from reference TRBV7-2 and TRBJ2-1, is GAGVSQSPSNKVTEKGKDVELRCDPISGHTALYWYRQSLGQGLEFLIYFQGNSAPDKSGLPSDRFSAERTGGSVSTLTIQRTQQEDSAVYLCASSSGISYNEQFFGPGTRLTVL.

CDR3 sequence reads: CAISEDLTNEKLFF. The CDR3 DNA reads as TGTGCCATCAGTGAGGACTTAACTAATGAAAAACTGTTTTTT. J is TRBJ1-4 and V is TRBV10-3, with D unclear. CDR3 size: 14 residues. From germline, CDR1 is ENHRY and CDR2 SYGVKD. The V end lost 2 bases, the J end lost 1 base, and 5 bases lay between the germline ends.

The J gene is TRBJ1-4, the V gene TRBV4-3; D gene ambiguous. CDR3 size: 14 residues. CDR1 and CDR2 (germline): LGHNA, YSLEER. V shed 0 bases and J shed 6 bases, with 8 bases lying between them. The CDR3 DNA reads as TGCGCCAGCAGCCAAGATCTAACAGATGAAAAACTGTTTTTT. This sequence encodes CASSQDLTDEKLFF.

The chain employs TRBV10-3 and TRBJ1-4; D may be TRBD1 (5 bases). Looked up from germline, CDR1 is ENHRY and CDR2 is SYGVKD. This CDR3 contains 14 residues. V was cut by 2 bases and J by 3 bases, with 7 bases left in between. As DNA, the CDR3 is TGTGCCATCAGTGAGGGACACCCTAATGAAAAACTGTTTTTT. Translation gives CAISEGHPNEKLFF.